Sequencing of this T cell receptor beta chain was carried out in a study of shared clonotypes between healthy human individuals. Study-level points and caveats: The study sampled only blood, and tissue repertoires likely differ. Naive subsets generally exceeded memory subsets in estimated richness.

With respect to this clone: Antigen: not known.

There are 13 residues in the CDR3. CDR1 and CDR2 from the germline V gene are SNHLY and FYNNEI. The ends were cut back, 3 bases at V and 1 base at J, with 4 bases in the middle. Some clones are missing from TCRdb's copy, which holds only in-frame ones; the method was immunoSEQ multiplex PCR. The sample has hundreds of thousands of clones, 85% to 95% seen once. CD8 cells classed as naive were CD45RO-negative and positively selected for CCR7, excluding terminally differentiated effector memory CD45RA+ cells. The V gene is TRBV2, the J gene TRBJ2-4, with D hard to call. The origin of this receptor is a woman aged 25 to 45 in good health. Specimen: naive CD8+ T cells sorted from blood. The CDR3 region is CASSEGAKNIQYF. Written as DNA, the CDR3 is TGTGCCAGCAGTGAGGGCGCCAAAAACATTCAGTACTTC.